The TCR beta chain under discussion was sequenced for a study of cytomegalovirus exposure and HLA in healthy donors. V lost 3 bases to trimming and J lost 4 bases; unmatched junction nucleotides: 9. This CDR3 contains 15 residues. Per germline, CDR1 LGHNA and CDR2 YSLEER. 13 Jbeta primers and 60 Vbeta primers were used for the PCR. Assay used: immunoSEQ multiplex PCR; TCRdb lists only in-frame clones, some missing. The sample holds 250,000 or so clones; under 90% are singletons and the top ten take over 1%. The source is a human donor in good health. The sequencing input was PBMCs. J is TRBJ2-7 and V is TRBV4-3; TRBD2 matches 7 bases. This chain's CDR3 is CASSQTTGAGYEQYF. In DNA form, the CDR3 reads TGCGCCAGCAGCCAGACAACGGGAGCGGGGTACGAGCAGTACTTC.